Each of the 2 T cell receptor beta chains below was sequenced from the same sample in a study of technical replicates of blood from a handful of donors. Generated by immunoSEQ multiplex PCR, the TCRdb table keeps only in-frame clones and is missing some. The sample comprises roughly 80,000 clones, 95% to 96% of which are singletons, and 0.37% rests with the top ten. Sequenced: T cells isolated from PBMCs. These receptors came from a human donor in good health.

The chain has TRBV6-1 and TRBJ2-7; D is perhaps TRBD2 (5 bases). This CDR3 comprises 12 residues. Trimming cost V 9 bases and J 0 bases, with 9 bases left between them. CDR1 MNHNS and CDR2 SASEGT come from the germline V gene. Here the CDR3 reads CASRDYSYEQYF. The CDR3 DNA follows: TGTGCCAGTCGAGACTACTCCTACGAGCAGTACTTC.

Notes on this clone: This specimen includes other DNA sequences encoding the same CDR3. The chain recombines TRBV5-1 with TRBJ2-3, with D tentatively TRBD1 (6 bases). V gave up 0 bases and J gave up 6 bases, with 14 bases separating them. The CDR3 sequence is 15 residues long. CDR1 and CDR2 (germline): SGHRS, YFSETQ. The CDR3 DNA reads TGCGCCAGCAGCTTGGACCTAGCAGGGGTCGATACGCAGTATTTT. The encoded protein is CASSLDLAGVDTQYF.